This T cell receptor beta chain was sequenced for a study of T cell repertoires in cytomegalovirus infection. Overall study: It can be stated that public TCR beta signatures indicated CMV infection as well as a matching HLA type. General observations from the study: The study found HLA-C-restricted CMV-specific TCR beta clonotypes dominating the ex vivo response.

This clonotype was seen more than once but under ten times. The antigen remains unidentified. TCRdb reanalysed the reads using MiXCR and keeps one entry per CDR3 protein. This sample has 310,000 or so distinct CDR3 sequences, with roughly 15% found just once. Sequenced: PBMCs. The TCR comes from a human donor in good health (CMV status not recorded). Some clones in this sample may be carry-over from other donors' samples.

The CDR3: CASSFTQGVGGNTIYF. The DNA for the CDR3 is TGTGCCAGCAGCTTTACCCAGGGGGTCGGAGGAAACACCATATATTTT. V is TRBV7-9 and J is TRBJ1-3, with TRBD1 identical over 7 bases. Per germline, CDR1 SEHNR and CDR2 FQNEAQ (reference sequence). Trimming at V came to 3 bases and at J to 4 bases, leaving 9 bases not matched to a gene. This CDR3 has 16 amino acids.